This T cell receptor beta chain was sequenced during a study of OX40 agonist ivuxolimab in advanced cancers. Study-level background: Given to patients was ivuxolimab, an agonistic anti-OX40 (CD134) antibody. Intravenous ivuxolimab was administered to patients every 2 weeks at 0.01 to 10 mg/kg.

Sequencing was performed with immunoSEQ multiplex PCR; in TCRdb, only in-frame clones are kept and a portion is missing. The table lists under 90,000 clones, 89% of them singletons. Enrollment shut out patients with autoimmune disease history or systemic immunosuppression. The sampling schedule covered blood at baseline, cycle 4 day 1, and cycle 7 day 1. Trimming pared 0 bases from V and 5 bases from J, leaving 6 bases between. Germline-derived CDR1 and CDR2 are SGDLS and YYNGEE. The CDR3 covers 13 residues. V gene TRBV9 combines with J gene TRBJ2-1; a weak D match, TRBD2 (5 bases). This receptor was identified in an adult with an advanced solid tumor such as melanoma, head and neck, liver or kidney cancer. Source: CD4+ or CD8+ T cells sorted from blood, taken in a trial of the OX40 agonist ivuxolimab. The CDR3 here is CASSVGENNEQFF. The DNA for the CDR3 is TGTGCCAGCAGCGTAGGGGAGAACAATGAGCAGTTCTTC.